Below are 32 T cell receptor beta chains sequenced from a single sample in a study of cytomegalovirus exposure and HLA in healthy donors. Libraries were prepared by immunoSEQ multiplex PCR; TCRdb keeps only in-frame clonotypes and omits some of them. Of fewer than 100,000 clones listed, approximately 93% are singletons. The sample taken for sequencing was PBMCs. The receptors shown here come from a woman aged 18-35 years in good health and CMV-seropositive.

This chain uses TRBV5-1 with TRBJ2-5; 7 nucleotides line up with TRBD1. CDR1 SGHRS and CDR2 YFSETQ come from the germline V gene. The CDR3 is 16 amino acids. V trimming: 2 bases; J trimming: 1 base; junction bases outside the gene matches: 8. The CDR3 spells CASSLGGQAAQETQYF. CDR3 sequence (DNA): TGCGCCAGCAGCTTAGGTGGACAGGCGGCCCAAGAGACCCAGTACTTC. Based on the CDR3 plus reference TRBV5-1 and TRBJ2-5, the full variable domain is KAGVTQTPRYLIKTRGQQVTLSCSPISGHRSVSWYQQTPGQGLQFLFEYFSETQRNKGNFPGRFSGRQFSNSRSEMNVSTLELGDSALYLCASSLGGQAAQETQYFGPGTRLLVL.

V and J are TRBV5-1 and TRBJ2-7; 7 positions agree with TRBD1. CDR1 is SGHRS, CDR2 YFSETQ, per germline. V trimming: 2 bases; J trimming: 7 bases; junction bases outside the gene matches: 3. The CDR3 has 12 residues. CDR3 in DNA: TGCGCCAGCAGCTTAGGGGGCAGGGAGCAGTACTTC. This encodes CASSLGGREQYF.

The V call is TRBV13, the J call TRBJ2-3, with 9 bases that match TRBD1. The V gene end was trimmed by 1 base and the J gene end by 14 bases; junction bases not matched to a gene: 7. Germline V gene data show CDR1 as PRHDT and CDR2 as FYEKMQ (reference sequence). There are 13 residues in the CDR3. CDR3 bases: TGTGCCAGCAGCTTAGCCCGGGACAGGGATCGGTATTTT. It yields the protein CASSLARDRDRYF.

The rearrangement joins TRBV28 to TRBJ1-2, with D perhaps TRBD1 (5 bases). The CDR3 length is 12 residues. V was trimmed by 2 bases and J by 5 bases, leaving 6 bases between them. CDR1 is MDHEN and CDR2 is SYDVKM in the germline V gene. The CDR3 spells CASSLGAYGYTF. Written as DNA, the CDR3 is TGTGCCAGCAGTTTAGGGGCTTATGGCTACACCTTC.

The rearrangement joins TRBV6-5 to TRBJ1-2; D gene unclear. Germline V CDR1 and CDR2: MNHEY, SVGAGI. V was shortened by 5 bases and J by 7 bases, with 14 bases between the two germline ends. CDR3 length: 13 amino acids. The CDR3 sequence is CASSRGSGSGYTF. CDR3 DNA: TGTGCCAGCAGTCGGGGTAGCGGAAGTGGCTACACCTTC.

The rearrangement joins TRBV5-1 to TRBJ1-2; D is possibly TRBD1 (5 bases). From germline, CDR1 is SGHRS and CDR2 YFSETQ. V was clipped by 5 bases and J by 8 bases, with 16 bases between them. The length of the CDR3 is 13 residues. The CDR3 region is CASSPGGDQGYTF. CDR3 bases: TGCGCCAGCAGTCCTGGGGGGGATCAAGGCTACACCTTC.

This clone has only one observation. This chain links TRBV9 with TRBJ1-3; D remains unclear. The CDR3 covers 14 residues. The V and J ends lost 0 bases and 3 bases respectively, with 7 bases between them. The germline CDR1 and CDR2 sequences are SGDLS and YYNGEE. CDR3 sequence reads: CASSVDPDGNTIYF. The CDR3 coding sequence is TGTGCCAGCAGCGTAGATCCAGATGGAAACACCATATATTTT.

CDR3 protein: CASSLQGGEETQYF. In nucleotides, the CDR3 is TGCGCCAGCAGCTTGCAAGGGGGAGAAGAGACCCAGTACTTC. The rearrangement uses TRBV5-1 and TRBJ2-5; TRBD1 is a possible D gene (6 bases). The CDR3 sequence is 14 residues long. The V end was cut by 1 base, the J end by 3 bases, with 10 bases between. Germline loops: CDR1 SGHRS, CDR2 YFSETQ.

The chain uses TRBV28 and TRBJ2-4; 7 bases match TRBD1. CDR1 and CDR2 (germline): MDHEN, SYDVKM. The CDR3 length is 15 residues. Trimming at V came to 7 bases and at J to 1 base, leaving 7 bases not matched to a gene. The CDR3 spells CASNPGGGAKNIQYF. As DNA, the CDR3 is TGTGCCAGCAACCCAGGGGGTGGGGCCAAAAACATTCAGTACTTC. The variable domain in full, with the rest retrieved from reference TRBV28 and TRBJ2-4, is DVKVTQSSRYLVKRTGEKVFLECVQDMDHENMFWYRQDPGLGLRLIYFSYDVKMKEKGDIPEGYSVSREKKERFSLILESASTNQTSMYLCASNPGGGAKNIQYFGAGTRLSVL.

The J gene is TRBJ2-7, the V gene TRBV11-2; tentative D call: TRBD2 (7 bases). Germline lookup yields CDR1 SGHAT and CDR2 FQNNGV. V gave up 1 base and J gave up 2 bases, with 21 bases separating them. The CDR3 is 18 amino acids. This CDR3 reads CASSLVHHRGALTYEQYF. The CDR3 DNA reads TGTGCCAGCAGCTTAGTCCATCACCGGGGGGCGCTGACCTACGAGCAGTACTTC.

Concerning this clone itself: In the same sample, other DNA sequences code for this CDR3. This chain uses TRBV19 with TRBJ2-6; perhaps TRBD2 as D (6 bases). Germline CDR1 reads LNHDA; CDR2 reads SQIVND (reference sequence). Trimming took off 3 bases at V and 1 base at J, with 7 bases between the two ends. The CDR3 length is 15 residues. The CDR3 spells CASSIGSSGANVLTF. CDR3 coding DNA: TGTGCCAGTAGTATCGGGAGTTCTGGGGCCAACGTCCTGACTTTC.

The V gene is TRBV6-5, the J gene TRBJ2-1; D not certain. CDR1 is MNHEY, CDR2 SVGAGI, per germline. The CDR3 has 13 amino acids. The V and J ends lost 6 bases and 6 bases respectively, with 12 bases between them. In DNA form, the CDR3 reads TGTGCCAGCAGACAGCCTTCGAGCAATGAGCAGTTCTTC. It yields the protein CASRQPSSNEQFF.

Here the CDR3 DNA reads TGTGCCAGCAGCCCGACTTCCAGCGGGAGGTCCCAAGAGACCCAGTACTTC. Encoded protein: CASSPTSSGRSQETQYF. The V gene is TRBV5-4, the J gene TRBJ2-5; 9 bases are shared with TRBD2. J gave up 1 base and V 4 bases, and 11 bases lay outside the gene matches. The germline CDR1 and CDR2 sequences are SGHNT and YYREEE (reference sequence). The CDR3 contains 17 residues.

The genes are TRBV18 and TRBJ2-1, with a tentative D call TRBD1 (5 bases). Trimming removed 1 base at V and 4 bases at J, with 17 bases between. The CDR3 totals 17 residues. Germline V CDR1 and CDR2: KGHSH, LQKENI. Written as DNA, the CDR3 is TGTGCCAGCTCACCACTAAGGGGCCGCCTCCAATACAATGAGCAGTTCTTC. Translation: CASSPLRGRLQYNEQFF.

The V call is TRBV19, the J call TRBJ2-2, with 10 positions matching TRBD2. V lost 5 bases and J lost 6; bases outside the gene matches: 6. Germline CDR1 is LNHDA and CDR2 is SQIVND (reference sequence). The CDR3 runs to 15 residues. For the CDR3, the DNA is TGTGCCAGTAGTGGAGCGGGGGGGCCCTCCGGGGAGCTGTTTTTT. Protein: CASSGAGGPSGELFF.

Here the CDR3 DNA reads TGTGCCAGCACCTCCCGCGGGGGCTACGGCTACACCTTC. Amino acid sequence: CASTSRGGYGYTF. This chain links TRBV6-5 with TRBJ1-2, with D possibly being TRBD1 (6 bases). The CDR3 is 13 amino acids. CDR1 and CDR2 (germline): MNHEY, SVGAGI. Trimming shortened V by 7 bases and J by 8 bases, and 17 bases separated the two germline ends.

J is TRBJ2-1 and V is TRBV6-5; tentative D call: TRBD1 (5 bases). The V gene's germline CDR1 is MNHEY and CDR2 SVGAGI. This CDR3 is built from 13 residues. V lost 8 bases to trimming and J lost 8 bases, with 16 bases between them. This chain's CDR3 is CASGSSGYDEQFF. CDR3 nucleotide sequence: TGTGCCAGCGGATCATCAGGGTACGATGAGCAGTTCTTC.

This clone has just one count. The CDR3 loop reads CASSESGGFTDTQYF. The CDR3 coding sequence is TGTGCCAGCAGTGAAAGCGGGGGTTTCACAGATACGCAGTATTTT. V and J are TRBV2 and TRBJ2-3; 8 bases align to TRBD2. Per the germline V gene, CDR1 is SNHLY and CDR2 is FYNNEI. V lost 2 bases to trimming and J lost 2 bases; unmatched junction nucleotides: 3. This CDR3 has 15 residues. Supplemented by reference TRBV2 and TRBJ2-3, the full variable domain reads EPEVTQTPSHQVTQMGQEVILRCVPISNHLYFYWYRQILGQKVEFLVSFYNNEISEKSEIFDDQFSVERPDGSNFTLKIRSTKLEDSAMYFCASSESGGFTDTQYFGPGTRLTVL.

This clone was seen a single time. This sequence joins TRBV7-8 and TRBJ2-7; D not certain. V was shortened by 5 bases and J by 3 bases, with 5 bases between the two germline ends. This CDR3 comprises 11 residues. CDR1 and CDR2 (germline): SGHVS, FQNEAQ. The CDR3 nucleotides read TGTGCCAGCAGCGCGGACTACGAGCAGTACTTC. Its translation is CASSADYEQYF.

V and J are TRBV5-5 and TRBJ1-4; D may be TRBD1 (6 bases). The V end lost 0 bases, the J end lost 2 bases, and 8 bases lay between the germline ends. Germline CDR1 is SGHKS and CDR2 is YYEKEE (reference sequence). The length of the CDR3 is 15 residues. This CDR3 reads CASSLARGTNEKLFF. The CDR3 nucleotides read TGTGCCAGCAGCTTGGCCAGGGGTACTAATGAAAAACTGTTTTTT.

The V call is TRBV28, the J call TRBJ1-1; the D gene is possibly TRBD1 (5 bases). This CDR3 spans 14 amino acids. Germline CDR1 and CDR2: MDHEN and SYDVKM. V shed 6 bases and J shed 7 bases, with 18 bases lying between them. Here the CDR3 reads CASRPPGVGNEAFF. CDR3 nucleotide sequence: TGTGCCAGCAGGCCCCCGGGGGTTGGGAATGAAGCTTTCTTT.

The V and J genes are TRBV11-3 and TRBJ2-5; TRBD2 is a possible D gene (5 bases). Germline V gene data show CDR1 as SGHNT and CDR2 as YENEEA. CDR3 length: 16 residues. V dropped 5 bases and J dropped 5 bases, with 21 bases sitting between them. The DNA of the CDR3 is TGTGCCAGCAGCGCTTTAAAAGGGCGGGTAACGGAGACCCAGTACTTC. As protein: CASSALKGRVTETQYF.

The chain joins TRBV5-5 to TRBJ2-1; D gene uncertain. The germline V gene encodes CDR1 SGHKS and CDR2 YYEKEE (reference sequence). The CDR3 totals 15 residues. V shed 1 base and J shed 1 base, with 9 bases lying between them. The CDR3 protein is CASSLQAVSYNEQFF. CDR3 nucleotide sequence: TGTGCCAGCAGCTTGCAGGCAGTTTCCTACAATGAGCAGTTCTTC.

The V call is TRBV6-1, the J call TRBJ2-7; 8 nucleotides line up with TRBD2. Germline-derived CDR1 and CDR2 are MNHNS and SASEGT. With 5 bases clipped from V and 9 bases from J, the junction kept 9 bases outside the gene matches. This CDR3 comprises 13 residues. Written as DNA, the CDR3 is TGTGCCAGCAGTCTAGCGGGCCCAGCGTCGCAGTACTTC. Translated: CASSLAGPASQYF.

The chain joins TRBV5-6 to TRBJ2-6; 7 bases agree with TRBD2. The junction had 4 bases not matched to a gene; V was cut back by 1 base and J by 6 bases. Germline CDR1 is SGHDT and CDR2 is YYEEEE. The CDR3 loop spans 15 amino acids. The CDR3 DNA is TGTGCCAGCAGCTTGTGGGGGGGGTTGGCCAACGTCCTGACTTTC. This sequence encodes CASSLWGGLANVLTF.

CDR3 sequence: CASSPHGLAGVQETQYF. In DNA, the CDR3 is TGTGCCAGCAGTCCCCACGGACTAGCGGGGGTACAAGAGACCCAGTACTTC. The genes are TRBV28 and TRBJ2-5; 13 nucleotides line up with TRBD2. The V gene's germline CDR1 is MDHEN and CDR2 SYDVKM. The CDR3 sequence is 17 residues long. V lost 5 bases to trimming and J lost 2 bases; unmatched junction nucleotides: 8.

V gene TRBV7-6 combines with J gene TRBJ2-1; 7 nucleotides agree with TRBD2. Germline CDR1 is SGHVS and CDR2 is FNYEAQ. This CDR3 region has 13 residues. The V gene end was trimmed by 4 bases and the J gene end by 8 bases; junction bases not matched to a gene: 5. The CDR3 loop is CASSWGTIYEQFF. The CDR3 DNA is TGTGCCAGCAGCTGGGGGACTATATATGAGCAGTTCTTC.

The chain has TRBV28 and TRBJ1-5; D ambiguous. The CDR3 consists of 13 residues. From germline, CDR1 is MDHEN and CDR2 SYDVKM. The germline V and J ends were trimmed by 6 bases and 4 bases, with 10 bases remaining between them. The CDR3: CASRLDTNQPQHF. CDR3 DNA sequence: TGTGCCAGCAGATTAGACACTAATCAGCCCCAGCATTTT.

This sequence joins TRBV18 and TRBJ2-7; weak D call: TRBD2 (5 bases). Germline-derived CDR1 and CDR2 are KGHSH and LQKENI. V was cut by 3 bases and J by 5 bases, with 11 bases left in between. CDR3 length: 13 amino acids. CDR3 sequence: CASSPPEVNEQYF. The CDR3 nucleotides read TGTGCCAGCTCACCCCCGGAGGTAAACGAGCAGTACTTC.

This sequence joins TRBV7-2 and TRBJ2-1, with TRBD2 matching over 14 bases. The CDR3 loop spans 18 amino acids. The germline gives CDR1 SGHTA, CDR2 FQGNSA. V was clipped by 0 bases and J by 6 bases; unmatched bases: 7. The CDR3 loop is CASSLASGLAGVFNEQFF. The CDR3 DNA reads as TGTGCCAGCAGCTTAGCCTCGGGACTAGCGGGAGTATTCAATGAGCAGTTCTTC. The entire variable domain, with the rest obtained from reference TRBV7-2 and TRBJ2-1, is as follows: GAGVSQSPSNKVTEKGKDVELRCDPISGHTALYWYRQSLGQGLEFLIYFQGNSAPDKSGLPSDRFSAERTGGSVSTLTIQRTQQEDSAVYLCASSLASGLAGVFNEQFFGPGTRLTVL.

The chain carries TRBV28 and TRBJ1-1, with 7 bases fitting TRBD1. This CDR3 is built from 13 residues. The J segment lost 8 bases and the V segment lost 2 bases, leaving 5 bases of the junction unmatched. Per germline, CDR1 MDHEN and CDR2 SYDVKM. The CDR3 DNA follows: TGTGCCAGCAGTTTACCGGGACAGAAAGAAGCTTTCTTT. Translating it yields CASSLPGQKEAFF.

This chain connects TRBV7-9 to TRBJ2-1; TRBD2 matches 9 bases. The CDR3 is made up of 17 amino acids. After removal of 5 bases from V and 1 base from J, the junction contained 9 bases not matched to a gene. Germline CDR1 SEHNR, CDR2 FQNEAQ (reference sequence). CDR3 residues: CASSPGGLAGSYNEQFF. The DNA of the CDR3 is TGTGCCAGCAGCCCGGGGGGGCTAGCGGGGTCCTACAATGAGCAGTTCTTC.